These T cell receptor beta chains were read from a single sample in a study of T cell changes during pregnancy in multiple sclerosis. Only in-frame clones appear in the TCRdb table, and some are missing; sequencing was by immunoSEQ multiplex PCR. The sample lists around 130,000 clones; 85% to 95% were seen once. The input for sequencing was peripheral blood, taken before pregnancy. These receptors originate from a female donor with multiple sclerosis, enrolled in a pregnancy study. Both conserved end residues are part of each CDR3. Each record gives: J gene, V gene, CDR3 protein.

>TRBJ1-4|TRBV5-1
CASSPGENEKLFF
>TRBJ2-7|TRBV2
CASRTGTVRYGQYF
>TRBJ1-1|TRBV6-6
CASSYAPDSEAFF
>TRBJ1-4|TRBV10-2
CASSRQGSSIEKLFF
>TRBJ1-2|TRBV6-5
CASSLAQGSSRTF
>TRBJ1-3|TRBV6-4
CASRSPPSWNTIYF
>TRBJ1-4|TRBV27
CASSFYPTGPTTNEKLFF
>TRBJ2-5|TRBV7-9
CASSLASETQYF
>TRBJ2-7|TRBV6-5
CASSYSGSGWSYEQYF
>TRBJ2-5|TRBV5-4
CASSGTGGLPQETQYF
>TRBJ2-4|TRBV2
CASSGRTGQSIQYF
>TRBJ1-5|TRBV19
CASSIGTGGRGQPQHF
>TRBJ1-2|TRBV6-1
CASSAPGQRTYGYTF
>TRBJ1-1|TRBV9
CASSGQGLAEAFF
>TRBJ2-1|TRBV6-1
CASRTVAGGPGEQFF
>TRBJ2-5|TRBV28
CASSLFGGGNTQETQYF
>TRBJ1-5|TRBV19
CASSIRTSQVGQPQHF
>TRBJ2-2|TRBV7-9
CASSPIRTGGGTGELFF